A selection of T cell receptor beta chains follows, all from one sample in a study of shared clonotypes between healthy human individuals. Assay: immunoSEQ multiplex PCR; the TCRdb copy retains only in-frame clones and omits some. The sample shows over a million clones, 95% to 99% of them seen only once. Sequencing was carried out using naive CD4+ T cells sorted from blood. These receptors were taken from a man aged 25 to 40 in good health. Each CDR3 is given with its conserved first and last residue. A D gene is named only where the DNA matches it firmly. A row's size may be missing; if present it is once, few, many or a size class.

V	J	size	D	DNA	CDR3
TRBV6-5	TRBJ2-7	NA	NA	TGTGCCAGCAGTTACTTGGGCTCCTACGAGCAGTACTTC	CASSYLGSYEQYF
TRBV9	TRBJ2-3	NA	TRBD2	TGTGCCAGCAGCGTAGGATTGAGCGGGGGAGTGATCGGTACGCAGTATTTT	CASSVGLSGGVIGTQYF
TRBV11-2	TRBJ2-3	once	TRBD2	TGTGCCAGCAGCCCAGGGACTAGCGGGAGAGCAGCTACGCAGTATTTT	CASSPGTSGRAATQYF
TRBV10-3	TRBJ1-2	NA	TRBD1	TGTGCCACCAGGGGGCAGGTCCACTATGGCTACACCTTC	CATRGQVHYGYTF
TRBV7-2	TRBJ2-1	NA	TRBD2	TGTGCCAGCAGCTCGACAGGACTAGCGGGACGCCCCTACAATGAGCAGTTCTTC	CASSSTGLAGRPYNEQFF
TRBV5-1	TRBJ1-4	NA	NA	TGCGCCAGCAGCTTGAGGTCTCCGGGGATGGGTGAAAAACTGTTTTTT	CASSLRSPGMGEKLFF
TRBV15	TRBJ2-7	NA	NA	TGTGCCACCCGCAGCGAGGGGCGACTGGGCTACCTTCTTAGCGAGCAGTACTTC	CATRSEGRLGYLLSEQYF
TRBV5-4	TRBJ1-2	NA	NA	TGTGCCAGCAGCTTGTTTGGCAGAGGGAACTATGGCTACACCTTC	CASSLFGRGNYGYTF
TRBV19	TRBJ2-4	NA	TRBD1	TGTGCCAGTAGTGTCGTAGGGACAGCCGAAAACATTCAGTACTTC	CASSVVGTAENIQYF
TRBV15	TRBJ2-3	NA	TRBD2	TGTGCCACCAGCAGAGATCTCCTAGCGGGTACTCGAGATACGCAGTATTTT	CATSRDLLAGTRDTQYF
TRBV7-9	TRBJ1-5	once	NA	TGTGCCAGCAGCTTAGGGACACCACAGCCCCAGCATTTT	CASSLGTPQPQHF
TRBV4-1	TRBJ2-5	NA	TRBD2	TGCGCCAGCAGCCAAGAGGATCCGGGACTAGCGGGAAAGACCCAGTACTTC	CASSQEDPGLAGKTQYF
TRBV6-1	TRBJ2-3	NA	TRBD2	TGTGCCAGCAGTGAGGTAGCGGGAGGCCTCATCGGCACAGATACGCAGTATTTT	CASSEVAGGLIGTDTQYF
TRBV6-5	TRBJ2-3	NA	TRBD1	TGTGCCAGCAGTTACCTGGGACAGGTGGCAACAGATACGCAGTATTTT	CASSYLGQVATDTQYF
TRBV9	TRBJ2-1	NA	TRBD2	TGTGCCAGCAGCACCCGACTAGCGGGGAGATACAATGAGCAGTTCTTC	CASSTRLAGRYNEQFF
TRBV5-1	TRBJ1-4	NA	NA	TGCGCCAGCAGCCCACAGCCCGGCGGTGAAAAACTGTTTTTT	CASSPQPGGEKLFF
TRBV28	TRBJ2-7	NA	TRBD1	TGTGCCAGCCGGACAGGCGGGTACGAGCAGTACTTC	CASRTGGYEQYF
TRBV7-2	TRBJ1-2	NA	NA	TGTGCCAGCAGCTTAAGTTCGGATACCAACTATGGCTACACCTTC	CASSLSSDTNYGYTF
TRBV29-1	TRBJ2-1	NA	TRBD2	TGCAGCGTGGCAGGAGTGCTAGCGGACGAGCAGTTCTTC	CSVAGVLADEQFF
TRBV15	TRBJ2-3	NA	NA	TGTGCCACCAGCCGCTGGATCCAGACCACAGATACGCAGTATTTT	CATSRWIQTTDTQYF
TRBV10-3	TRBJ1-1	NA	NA	TGTGCCACCCAGATGAAGTCAGGGAACACTGAAGCTTTCTTT	CATQMKSGNTEAFF
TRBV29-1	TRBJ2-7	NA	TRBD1	TGCAGCGTACAGGGGCATCCTAGGGAGCAGTACTTC	CSVQGHPREQYF
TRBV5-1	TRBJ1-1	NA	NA	TGCGCCAGCAGCTTGCTGGGTAGCACTGAAGCTTTCTTT	CASSLLGSTEAFF
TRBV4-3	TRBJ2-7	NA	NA	TGCGCCAGCAGCCAAGAGACAGATACGAAGCAGTACTTC	CASSQETDTKQYF
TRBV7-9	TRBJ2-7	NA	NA	TGTGCCAGCAGCTCACTTACCCAGATACCCTACGAGCAGTACTTC	CASSSLTQIPYEQYF